These 13 T cell receptor beta chains share one sample of origin, sequenced in a study of T cells in Graves' hyperthyroidism and ophthalmopathy. The CDR3 regions of TCR beta were amplified from RNA transcripts. Carried out on the TCR CDR3, a first-round RT-PCR used the HTBI primer set. TCRdb itself ran the multiplex PCR reads through MiXCR, one entry per CDR3 protein. There are about 59,000 distinct CDR3 sequences in the sample; roughly 50% occur only once, and approximately 3.5% lies in the top ten. Input material: blood. The receptors stem from a woman aged 55-69 years with Graves' ophthalmopathy.

The chain uses TRBV7-3 and TRBJ2-5, with D unresolved. The CDR3 has 14 amino acids. The germline V gene has CDR1 SGHTA and CDR2 FQGTGA. V dropped 6 bases and J dropped 5 bases, with 16 bases sitting between them. CDR3 amino acids: CASSLGHAAETQYF. The DNA for the CDR3 is TGTGCCAGCAGTTTGGGCCACGCGGCGGAGACCCAGTACTTC.

This clonotype has at least ten counts. V and J are TRBV27 and TRBJ2-3; 13 bases fit TRBD2. The junction had 6 bases not matched to a gene; V was cut back by 5 bases and J by 4 bases. The CDR3 length is 16 residues. Germline V lookup: CDR1 MNHEY, CDR2 SMNVEV (reference sequence). The CDR3 nucleotides are TGTGCCAGCAGTGCCAGGACTAGCGGGGGTCCAGATACGCAGTATTTT. Amino acids: CASSARTSGGPDTQYF.

This clonotype was seen a few times. The chain joins TRBV4-2 to TRBJ2-3; 10 bases align to TRBD2. V shed 4 bases, J shed 6 bases, and the junction held 4 bases outside the gene matches. The CDR3 has 14 amino acids. Germline-derived CDR1 and CDR2 are LGHNA and YNFKEQ. The CDR3 sequence: CASSRAGGGDTQYF. CDR3 in DNA: TGTGCCAGCAGCCGAGCGGGGGGGGGTGATACGCAGTATTTT.

This chain links TRBV11-2 with TRBJ2-5; D call uncertain. The CDR3 is 11 amino acids. V gave up 2 bases and J gave up 4 bases, with 2 bases separating them. Germline lookup yields CDR1 SGHAT and CDR2 FQNNGV. CDR3 in amino acids: CASSLLETQYF. Here the CDR3 DNA reads TGTGCCAGCAGCTTATTAGAGACCCAGTACTTC. The full variable domain, completed using reference TRBV11-2 and TRBJ2-5, is EAGVAQSPRYKIIEKRQSVAFWCNPISGHATLYWYQQILGQGPKLLIQFQNNGVVDDSQLPKDRFSAERLKGVDSTLKIQPAKLEDSAVYLCASSLLETQYFGPGTRLLVL.

This clonotype was counted many times. The chain has TRBV5-1 and TRBJ2-5; D is ambiguous. The CDR3 consists of 14 residues. The germline CDR1 and CDR2 sequences are SGHRS and YFSETQ. Trimming removed 0 bases at V and 1 base at J, with 7 bases between. The DNA of the CDR3 is TGCGCCAGCAGCTTGGAAGGCATCCAAGAGACCCAGTACTTC. This codes for CASSLEGIQETQYF.

The gene calls are TRBV20-1 and TRBJ2-1, with D possibly matching TRBD2 (6 bases). Germline CDR1 reads DFQATT; CDR2 reads SNEGSKA (reference sequence). V lost 3 bases, J lost 0 bases, and 15 bases lay in between. This CDR3 spans 16 amino acids. CDR3 loop: CSARSSGGISYNEQFF. CDR3 nucleotide sequence: TGCAGTGCTAGGAGTTCAGGCGGGATCTCCTACAATGAGCAGTTCTTC.

There are many counts of this clonotype. The genes are TRBV4-1 and TRBJ1-4; 9 bases line up with TRBD1. The CDR3 runs 18 residues. Germline CDR1 is MGHRA and CDR2 is YSYEKL. V gave up 0 bases and J gave up 1 base; unmatched junction bases: 6. CDR3 loop: CASSQERTGVITNEKLFF. CDR3 nucleotides: TGCGCCAGCAGCCAAGAAAGGACAGGGGTCATAACTAATGAAAAACTGTTTTTT.

This clonotype was detected ten times or more. This chain joins TRBV20-1 and TRBJ2-5, with 11 nucleotides matching TRBD2. Germline V gene data show CDR1 as DFQATT and CDR2 as SNEGSKA (reference sequence). J was trimmed by 5 bases and V by 6 bases; bases with no gene match: 11. The CDR3 loop spans 15 amino acids. The CDR3 DNA sequence: TGCAGTGCCGGCGGTACTAGCGGGGGTAGGGAGACCCAGTACTTC. Amino acids: CSAGGTSGGRETQYF.

This rearrangement joins TRBV6-5 to TRBJ1-4, with 9 bases matching TRBD1. This CDR3 contains 16 residues. Per the germline V gene, CDR1 is MNHEY and CDR2 is SVGAGI. After removal of 6 bases from V and 7 bases from J, the junction contained 12 bases not matched to a gene. The DNA for the CDR3 is TGTGCCAGCAGCCTTTCTTTAGGGACAGGGCGTGAAAAACTGTTTTTT. This encodes CASSLSLGTGREKLFF.

This clonotype was picked up many times. V gene TRBV6-1 combines with J gene TRBJ1-1; D perhaps matches TRBD1 (5 bases). The CDR3 is 13 residues long. From germline, CDR1 is MNHNS and CDR2 SASEGT. Trimming took off 3 bases at V and 7 bases at J, with 12 bases between the two ends. The CDR3, as DNA: TGTGCCAGCAGTGATAGAGGGGTTGGTGAAGCTTTCTTT. It is translated as CASSDRGVGEAFF.

Worth noting for this clonotype: Germline is not matched at one junction end, which may reflect a read error. The rearrangement joins TRBV12-3 or TRBV12-4 to TRBJ2-6; the D gene is possibly TRBD1 (5 bases). The CDR3 spans 15 residues. The CDR3, as DNA: TGTACCAGCAGTAAACAGGTCCCCGGGGCCAACGTCCTGACTTTC. Translating it yields CTSSKQVPGANVLTF.

The CDR3 DNA is TGTGCCAGCAGTGACGGTATAGCCGCGCAGTACTTC. Translation: CASSDGIAAQYF. The chain recombines TRBV25-1 with TRBJ2-7; D ambiguous. The CDR3 extends over 12 amino acids. Germline-derived CDR1 and CDR2 are MGHDK and SYGVNS. The V and J ends lost 3 bases and 9 bases respectively, with 12 bases between them.

The chain links TRBV19 to TRBJ1-5, with D unclear. The V gene's germline CDR1 is LNHDA and CDR2 SQIVND (reference sequence). The CDR3 is 16 amino acids. V was clipped by 3 bases and J by 2 bases, with 14 bases between them. This CDR3 reads CASSINPPGGNQPQHF. The CDR3 nucleotides read TGTGCCAGTAGTATTAATCCCCCCGGAGGCAATCAGCCCCAGCATTTT. Supplemented by reference TRBV19 and TRBJ1-5, the full variable domain reads DGGITQSPKYLFRKEGQNVTLSCEQNLNHDAMYWYRQDPGQGLRLIYYSQIVNDFQKGDIAEGYSVSREKKESFPLTVTSAQKNPTAFYLCASSINPPGGNQPQHFGDGTRLSIL.